A single sample is the source of the 16 T cell receptor beta chains below, sequenced in a study of tumor-infiltrating lymphocytes in primary liver carcinoma. Starting from 500 ng of total RNA, TCR beta cDNA was produced with a primer in the constant region. What produced the TCR beta libraries was three nested multiplex PCR rounds using slightly modified ARM-PCR. The first two PCR rounds used TRBV1-TRBV30 forward primers with a C-beta reverse primer, 9 to 11 cycles each. In TCRdb, the multiplex PCR reads were re-called with MiXCR into one record per CDR3 protein. The sample has some 190,000 distinct CDR3 sequences, around four fifths seen once. Total RNA and DNA came together from about 19-30 mg of bulk tissue without cell sorting. Sequencing used tumor tissue from primary liver carcinoma. Receptor source: a man aged 40-49 years with primary liver carcinoma and hepatitis B virus infection.

Of note for this clonotype: This is likely a read error, given that the CDR3 carries no conserved phenylalanine or tryptophan at its end. Here the CDR3 DNA reads TGTGCCAGCAGTGGGCGGGACCTCACTAGCACAGATACGCAGTATATT. Its protein product is CASSGRDLTSTDTQYI. This chain joins TRBV28 and TRBJ2-3, with D possibly being TRBD2 (6 bases). The V and J ends lost 5 bases and 0 bases respectively, with 15 bases between them. CDR1 is MDHEN and CDR2 is SYDVKM in the germline V gene. This CDR3 has 16 amino acids.

As for this clonotype: No conserved phenylalanine or tryptophan is present at the end of the CDR3, so a read error is the likely explanation. The V call is TRBV6-2 or TRBV6-3, the J call TRBJ2-1; 8 positions match TRBD1. In germline, CDR1 is MNHEY, CDR2 SVGEGT. CDR3 length equals 15 residues. Here the CDR3 DNA reads TGTACCAGCAGCTTGCTCGACAGGGGCTACAATGAGCAGTTCTCC. Amino acids: CTSSLLDRGYNEQFS.

This clonotype was detected once. V usage is TRBV29-1 and J usage is TRBJ1-2, with D unclear. Trimming shortened V by 8 bases and J by 3 bases, and 19 bases separated the two germline ends. This CDR3 is 14 amino acids long. Germline loops: CDR1 SQVTM, CDR2 ANQGSEA. The CDR3 loop reads CSLSLEGYYYGYTF. The CDR3 nucleotides are TGCAGCCTTTCACTTGAAGGGTACTACTATGGCTACACCTTC.

The chain uses TRBV29-1 and TRBJ2-3; tentative D call: TRBD2 (5 bases). CDR3 length: 14 residues. Germline assignment: CDR1 SQVTM and CDR2 ANQGSEA. The CDR3 region is CSAGVGAGTDTQYF. The CDR3 bases are TGCAGTGCCGGGGTGGGAGCCGGCACAGATACGCAGTATTTT.

Note on this clonotype: One end of the junction fails to match germline, which may point to a read error. V is TRBV10-3 and J is TRBJ1-2, with D possibly being TRBD1 (6 bases). Germline lookup yields CDR1 ENHRY and CDR2 SYGVKD. The CDR3 totals 16 residues. For the CDR3, the DNA is TGTGCCTTCAGTGAATCAACAGGGCTCTCAGCCTATGGCTACACCTTC. Amino acids: CAFSESTGLSAYGYTF.

Remarks on this clonotype: An end of the junction does not agree with germline; a read error may underlie this. This rearrangement joins TRBV11-3 to TRBJ2-7, with no clear D. Germline V lookup: CDR1 SGHNT, CDR2 YENEEA. There are 13 residues in the CDR3. DNA of the CDR3: TGCGCCAGCAGGCGGAAGCTAACCTACGAGCAGTACTTC. Protein product: CASRRKLTYEQYF.

The V gene is TRBV12-3 or TRBV12-4, the J gene TRBJ2-7; 8 nucleotides align to TRBD2. The CDR3 length is 14 residues. V dropped 5 bases and J dropped 12; count of bases not matched to a gene: 15. CDR3 protein: CASSPAGVRNESYF. The CDR3 bases are TGTGCCAGCAGTCCAGCGGGAGTAAGGAACGAGTCGTACTTC.

Many counts were recorded for this clonotype. J is TRBJ2-4 and V is TRBV5-6; 8 nucleotides align to TRBD2. V trimming: 1 base; J trimming: 7 bases; junction bases outside the gene matches: 7. The CDR3 totals 15 residues. The germline CDR1 and CDR2 sequences are SGHDT and YYEEEE. The CDR3 here is CASSLQAGVSNIQYF. CDR3 in DNA: TGTGCCAGCAGCTTGCAAGCGGGAGTCTCGAACATTCAGTACTTC.

With respect to this clonotype: The germline gene is not matched at one end of the junction; a read error may be the cause. V gene TRBV11-1 combines with J gene TRBJ2-3; D assignment may be TRBD1 or TRBD2 (5 bases each). This CDR3 has 19 amino acids. CDR1 is SGHAT and CDR2 is FQDESV in the germline V gene (reference sequence). The CDR3 loop reads CASNSGGSYVGARTYTQYF. The CDR3 bases are TGTGCCAGCAACTCTGGGGGAAGCTATGTTGGAGCCCGCACATATACGCAGTATTTT.

As to this clonotype: Sequence at one end of the junction differs from germline and may be a read error. The rearrangement uses TRBV5-5 and TRBJ1-1; D gene uncertain. This CDR3 spans 11 amino acids. Germline V gives CDR1 SGHKS, CDR2 YYEKEE (reference sequence). The CDR3: CASTLTAEAYF. CDR3 DNA sequence: TGTGCCAGCACATTGACGGCTGAAGCTTACTTT.

This chain uses TRBV5-4 with TRBJ1-1, with D perhaps matching TRBD1 (6 bases). CDR1 is SGHNT and CDR2 is YYREEE in the germline V gene (reference sequence). V lost 5 bases to trimming and J lost 8 bases, with 19 bases between them. The CDR3 spans 14 residues. The DNA of the CDR3 is TGTGCCAGCAGATGCGGGCAGGGGACTAAAGAAGCTTTCTTT. This gives the protein CASRCGQGTKEAFF.

This rearrangement joins TRBV6-5 to TRBJ2-7; tentatively, D is TRBD2 (6 bases). Deletions cut 6 bases from V and 0 bases from J, with 15 bases between. The CDR3 is 15 residues long. CDR1 and CDR2 (germline): MNHEY, SVGAGI. DNA for the CDR3: TGTGCCAGCAGCGTACCGGGACTGTCCTCCTACGAGCAGTACTTC. Residues: CASSVPGLSSYEQYF.

This clonotype was detected once. A read error may explain this, as a much larger clone is one base away. Lacking the conserved final phenylalanine or tryptophan, this CDR3 likely reflects a read error. The CDR3 region is CAIPGSSYNSPLHV. The CDR3 region has the DNA TGTGCCATCCCGGGGAGCTCCTATAATTCACCCCTCCACGTT. The genes are TRBV28 and TRBJ1-6; no reliable D call. The length of the CDR3 is 14 residues. V gave up 10 bases and J gave up 0 bases, with 10 bases separating them. CDR1 is MDHEN, CDR2 SYDVKM, per germline.

This clonotype has only one observation. The junction shows a germline mismatch at one end, possibly a read error. V gene TRBV11-2 combines with J gene TRBJ2-7, with D unresolved. The CDR3 sequence is 11 residues long. Germline values: CDR1 SGHAT, CDR2 FQNNGV. The CDR3 sequence: CASSFSYVQYF. The CDR3, as DNA: TGTGCCAGTAGCTTTTCCTACGTGCAGTACTTC.

On this clonotype itself: Since no conserved phenylalanine or tryptophan closes the CDR3, a read error is the likely cause. The chain uses TRBV6-1 and TRBJ2-7; 8 bases are a match to TRBD1. There are 16 residues in the CDR3. With V trimmed by 6 bases and J by 0 bases, 10 bases remained unmatched. The germline V gene encodes CDR1 MNHNS and CDR2 SASEGT. The CDR3 DNA sequence: TGTGCCAGCAGCCCTCGACGGGACAGGAGCTCCTACGAGCAGTACATC. This sequence encodes CASSPRRDRSSYEQYI.

Regarding this clonotype: The conserved final phenylalanine or tryptophan is absent from the CDR3, which likely points to a read error. The DNA is left out, because the CDR3 cannot be placed on it with certainty; the CDR3 is given as TCRdb lists it. This rearrangement joins TRBV6-1 to TRBJ2-7; whether TRBD1, the table's D call, matches the DNA was not checked. Germline CDR1 MNHNS, CDR2 SASEGT. Both ends counted, the CDR3 spans 14 residues. The CDR3: CASRNGSRCYEQYL.